Listed below are T cell receptor beta chains from one sample, sequenced in a study of blood T cell repertoires in COVID-19. This table comes from immunoSEQ multiplex PCR, and its TCRdb copy is limited to in-frame clones, with some not included. Here the sample spans more than 150,000 clones, about 90% being singletons. Sequencing was done on a sample of peripheral blood. All receptors derive from a man in his forties or fifties with acute or convalescent COVID-19. Both conserved end residues are part of each CDR3. Each record gives: clone size, D gene, V gene, J gene, CDR3 protein, CDR3 DNA. A D gene is named only where the DNA matches it firmly. The size of a clone is reported for some rows only, either as once, few or many, or as a class for expanded clones.

clone size: few
D gene: TRBD1
V gene: TRBV6-2/TRBV6-3
J gene: TRBJ2-2
CDR3 protein: CASSKQGRSYGGELFF
CDR3 DNA: TGTGCCAGCAGTAAACAGGGGAGATCGTATGGCGGGGAGCTGTTTTTT

clone size: .
D gene: .
V gene: TRBV2
J gene: TRBJ2-5
CDR3 protein: CASSGWEDWGTQYF
CDR3 DNA: TGTGCCAGCAGTGGCTGGGAGGATTGGGGGACCCAGTACTTC

clone size: .
D gene: TRBD2
V gene: TRBV11-3
J gene: TRBJ2-1
CDR3 protein: CASSPGGAGYNEQFF
CDR3 DNA: TGTGCCAGCAGCCCCGGGGGGGCAGGTTATAATGAGCAGTTCTTC

clone size: .
D gene: .
V gene: TRBV29-1
J gene: TRBJ1-4
CDR3 protein: CSVEGGNEKLFF
CDR3 DNA: TGCAGCGTTGAAGGAGGAAATGAAAAACTGTTTTTT

clone size: .
D gene: TRBD2
V gene: TRBV19
J gene: TRBJ2-1
CDR3 protein: CASSISGSGHEQFF
CDR3 DNA: TGTGCCAGTAGTATCAGCGGGAGTGGTCATGAGCAGTTCTTC

clone size: .
D gene: .
V gene: TRBV6-2/TRBV6-3
J gene: TRBJ2-5
CDR3 protein: CASSLLVEETQYF
CDR3 DNA: TGTGCCAGCAGTCTACTTGTGGAAGAGACCCAGTACTTC

clone size: .
D gene: TRBD2
V gene: TRBV15
J gene: TRBJ2-5
CDR3 protein: CATGNAGREETQYF
CDR3 DNA: TGTGCCACCGGAAACGCGGGGAGGGAAGAGACCCAGTACTTC

clone size: .
D gene: .
V gene: TRBV11-2
J gene: TRBJ2-6
CDR3 protein: CASSLLRVSGANVLTF
CDR3 DNA: TGTGCCAGCAGCCTACTGCGGGTCTCTGGGGCCAACGTCCTGACTTTC

clone size: .
D gene: .
V gene: TRBV12-3/TRBV12-4
J gene: TRBJ1-2
CDR3 protein: CASKRGANYGYTF
CDR3 DNA: TGTGCCAGCAAACGGGGGGCAAACTATGGCTACACCTTC

clone size: .
D gene: .
V gene: TRBV29-1
J gene: TRBJ1-2
CDR3 protein: CSVEVGATDYGYTF
CDR3 DNA: TGCAGCGTTGAAGTAGGGGCGACCGACTATGGCTACACCTTC

clone size: .
D gene: TRBD1
V gene: TRBV18
J gene: TRBJ1-4
CDR3 protein: CASSPPSGGTDLEKLFF
CDR3 DNA: TGTGCCAGCTCACCACCGTCCGGCGGGACAGACCTTGAAAAACTGTTTTTT

clone size: .
D gene: .
V gene: TRBV12-3/TRBV12-4
J gene: TRBJ1-1
CDR3 protein: CASTVGGNTEAFF
CDR3 DNA: TGTGCCAGCACCGTGGGGGGGAACACTGAAGCTTTCTTT

clone size: .
D gene: .
V gene: TRBV28
J gene: TRBJ1-2
CDR3 protein: CASSTTGYGYTF
CDR3 DNA: TGTGCCAGCAGTACAACGGGCTATGGCTACACCTTC

clone size: .
D gene: TRBD2
V gene: TRBV15
J gene: TRBJ2-2
CDR3 protein: CATAGGPLNTGELFF
CDR3 DNA: TGTGCCACCGCGGGGGGCCCCCTGAACACCGGGGAGCTGTTTTTT

clone size: .
D gene: TRBD2
V gene: TRBV28
J gene: TRBJ2-3
CDR3 protein: CASRSLKRGSTDTQYF
CDR3 DNA: TGTGCCAGCAGATCATTAAAGCGGGGCAGCACAGATACGCAGTATTTT

clone size: once
D gene: TRBD2
V gene: TRBV7-9
J gene: TRBJ2-7
CDR3 protein: CASSLGGLREPSYEQYF
CDR3 DNA: TGTGCCAGCAGCTTAGGGGGCCTGCGGGAGCCCTCCTACGAGCAGTACTTC

clone size: .
D gene: .
V gene: TRBV28
J gene: TRBJ1-2
CDR3 protein: CASSLLNYGYTF
CDR3 DNA: TGTGCCAGCAGTTTACTTAACTATGGCTACACCTTC

clone size: once
D gene: .
V gene: TRBV4-1
J gene: TRBJ2-2
CDR3 protein: CASSHNRAPTGELFF
CDR3 DNA: TGCGCCAGCAGCCATAACAGGGCGCCCACCGGGGAGCTGTTTTTT

clone size: .
D gene: .
V gene: TRBV21-1
J gene: TRBJ2-3
CDR3 protein: CASSKGAPSSTDTQYF
CDR3 DNA: TGTGCCAGCAGCAAAGGGGCTCCCTCTAGCACAGATACGCAGTATTTT

clone size: .
D gene: TRBD1
V gene: TRBV30
J gene: TRBJ1-5
CDR3 protein: CACGPGQGFQPQHF
CDR3 DNA: TGTGCCTGCGGTCCGGGACAGGGGTTTCAGCCCCAGCATTTT

clone size: .
D gene: .
V gene: TRBV5-6
J gene: TRBJ2-6
CDR3 protein: CASSSWTVSISGANVLTF
CDR3 DNA: TGTGCCAGCAGCTCCTGGACAGTGAGCATCTCTGGGGCCAACGTCCTGACTTTC

clone size: .
D gene: .
V gene: TRBV9
J gene: TRBJ2-3
CDR3 protein: CASSVTRTTSTDTQYF
CDR3 DNA: TGTGCCAGCAGCGTCACACGGACAACTAGCACAGATACGCAGTATTTT